These 13 T cell receptor beta chains came from one sample sequenced in a study of control samples from healthy donors and cancer patients. Using immunoSEQ multiplex PCR, the repertoire was profiled, and TCRdb retains in-frame clones only, with some absent. There are about 220,000 clones in the sample; about 93% occur only once, and around 1.5% lies in the top ten. The sample comprised blood. The receptors here all came from a man over 45 in good health.

The V call is TRBV27, the J call TRBJ2-5, with TRBD2 matching over 9 bases. The germline gives CDR1 MNHEY, CDR2 SMNVEV (reference sequence). This CDR3 comprises 15 residues. Trimming took 10 bases from V and 5 from J; bases not matched to a gene: 14. The CDR3 nucleotides read TGTGCCACCTCCCGGGGGGCGGGGGGGCTGGAGACCCAGTACTTC. Encoded protein: CATSRGAGGLETQYF.

A remark on this clone: Different DNA sequences within this sample yield the same CDR3. CDR3 residues: CASSSPGQGNTEAFF. The CDR3 coding sequence is TGTGCCAGCAGCTCGCCGGGACAGGGGAACACTGAAGCTTTCTTT. V and J are TRBV5-4 and TRBJ1-1; 9 nucleotides line up with TRBD1. Per germline, CDR1 SGHNT and CDR2 YYREEE (reference sequence). Trimming took 3 bases from V and 1 from J; bases not matched to a gene: 4. This CDR3 contains 15 residues.

The V and J genes are TRBV19 and TRBJ1-3; D uncertain. The CDR3 is made up of 14 amino acids. CDR1 LNHDA and CDR2 SQIVND come from the germline V gene (reference sequence). V lost 6 bases and J 0 bases, leaving 9 bases between the germline ends. CDR3 coding DNA: TGTGCCAGTAGCGAAAACAGCTCTGGAAACACCATATATTTT. It specifies CASSENSSGNTIYF.

This sequence joins TRBV28 and TRBJ1-3; tentatively, D is TRBD1 (5 bases). Trimming removed 3 bases from V and 4 bases from J, with 13 bases in between. Germline lookup yields CDR1 MDHEN and CDR2 SYDVKM. CDR3 size: 15 residues. CDR3 amino acids: CASSLDTSVGNTIYF. For the CDR3, the DNA is TGTGCCAGCAGTTTGGACACGAGTGTAGGAAACACCATATATTTT. The full variable domain, completed using reference TRBV28 and TRBJ1-3, is DVKVTQSSRYLVKRTGEKVFLECVQDMDHENMFWYRQDPGLGLRLIYFSYDVKMKEKGDIPEGYSVSREKKERFSLILESASTNQTSMYLCASSLDTSVGNTIYFGEGSWLTVV.

This chain joins TRBV2 and TRBJ2-6; the D call may be TRBD1 or TRBD2 (5 bases each). V was shortened by 6 bases and J by 0 bases, with 21 bases between the two germline ends. The germline CDR1 and CDR2 sequences are SNHLY and FYNNEI. This CDR3 spans 19 amino acids. In DNA form, the CDR3 reads TGTGCCAGCAGCCTCCGGAGGTTAGGGGCCCGCTCTGGGGCCAACGTCCTGACTTTC. This sequence encodes CASSLRRLGARSGANVLTF.

On this clone: This same CDR3 is encoded by further DNA sequences in the sample. This sequence joins TRBV29-1 and TRBJ1-1; the match to TRBD1 covers 9 bases. Germline CDR1 SQVTM, CDR2 ANQGSEA. V lost 6 bases, J lost 5 bases, and 4 bases stayed unmatched. The CDR3 is made up of 12 amino acids. CDR3 bases: TGCAGCGTGGACAGGGGTGGAACTGAAGCTTTCTTT. It codes for CSVDRGGTEAFF.

J is TRBJ1-5 and V is TRBV2; tentative D call: TRBD1 (5 bases). Between the trimmed V and J ends, which lost 5 bases and 2 bases, there was a span of 16 bases. Germline CDR1 SNHLY, CDR2 FYNNEI. The CDR3 loop spans 16 amino acids. The CDR3: CASSPSLRDGNQPQHF. In DNA form, the CDR3 reads TGTGCCAGCAGTCCCTCCCTCCGGGACGGCAATCAGCCCCAGCATTTT.

This chain connects TRBV5-1 to TRBJ2-3; TRBD1 aligns across 10 bases. The CDR3 contains 17 residues. After removal of 3 bases from V and 4 bases from J, the junction contained 11 bases not matched to a gene. Germline loops: CDR1 SGHRS, CDR2 YFSETQ. The CDR3 nucleotides are TGCGCCAGCAGCTCCGGCGGGGGGACAGGGGAGTCAGATACGCAGTATTTT. The encoded protein is CASSSGGGTGESDTQYF.

DNA for the CDR3: TGTGCCAGCCAGACTAGCGGGGGGTCAGATACGCAGTATTTT. Protein: CASQTSGGSDTQYF. The chain uses TRBV19 and TRBJ2-3; 13 bases match TRBD2. J lost 4 bases, V lost 9 bases, and 4 bases had no gene match. Germline CDR1 and CDR2: LNHDA and SQIVND (reference sequence). This CDR3 has 14 residues.

This chain uses TRBV3-1 (or the pseudogene TRBV3-2) with TRBJ2-5, with D perhaps matching TRBD1 or TRBD2 (5 bases each). The germline CDR1 and CDR2 sequences are LGHDT and YNNKEL (reference sequence). Trimming cost V 3 bases and J 12 bases, with 14 bases left between them. This CDR3 spans 12 amino acids. The CDR3: CASSHQGVGEYF. The DNA for the CDR3 is TGTGCCAGCAGCCACCAAGGGGTGGGGGAGTACTTC.

About this clone: Different DNA sequences within this sample yield the same CDR3. The chain employs TRBV18 and TRBJ2-7; possible D gene TRBD2, 7 bases. The germline CDR1 and CDR2 sequences are KGHSH and LQKENI. V lost 3 bases and J 2 bases, leaving 11 bases between the germline ends. The CDR3 loop spans 14 amino acids. The CDR3 DNA reads TGTGCCAGCTCACCTGGGGGGGCAGCCTACGAGCAGTACGTC. Translated, it gives CASSPGGAAYEQYV.

CDR3: CAISEDSWSPLHF. CDR3 DNA sequence: TGTGCCATCAGTGAGGACAGTTGGTCACCCCTCCACTTT. The chain has TRBV10-3 and TRBJ1-6; D perhaps matches TRBD1 (5 bases). The CDR3 is 13 amino acids. V dropped 2 bases and J dropped 10 bases, with 9 bases sitting between them. Germline-derived CDR1 and CDR2 are ENHRY and SYGVKD.

The V call is TRBV24-1, the J call TRBJ1-1; 9 positions agree with TRBD1. Trimming cost V 7 bases and J 9 bases; bases outside gene matches: 2. The CDR3 extends over 11 amino acids. The germline gives CDR1 KGHDR, CDR2 SFDVKD. The CDR3 sequence: CATRTGGQAFF. DNA for the CDR3: TGTGCCACCAGAACAGGGGGCCAAGCTTTCTTT.